This TCR beta chain was observed in a study of memory CD4+ T cells and cytomegalovirus serostatus. General study results and limits: A US-trained random forest predicted CMV serostatus with median AUC approximately 0.9. Suggested: most of the CMV-linked TCR signature lies in CD4+ memory cells.

The sort gate was single viable CD3+CD4+CD8-CD45RO+ cells for memory CD4+ T cells. After thawing, CD4+ T cells were positively selected. The length of the CDR3 is 16 residues. Between the trimmed V and J ends, which lost 0 bases and 5 bases, there was a span of 16 bases. From germline, CDR1 is SNHLY and CDR2 FYNNEI. A remark on this clone: Antigen unknown.

TCRdb's copy holds only in-frame clones and misses some; the assay was immunoSEQ multiplex PCR. Of tens of thousands of clones listed, around 83% are singletons. The gene calls are TRBV2 and TRBJ2-5; possibly TRBD2 for D (6 bases). The receptor was isolated from an adult in good health and CMV-seropositive. Sequenced material: memory CD4+ T cells from blood. The CDR3 here is CASSEALVERAETQYF. The CDR3 nucleotides read TGTGCCAGCAGTGAAGCGCTCGTGGAGCGGGCGGAGACCCAGTACTTC.